One sample yielded the 11 T cell receptor beta chains listed below, sequenced in a study of blood T cell repertoires in COVID-19. Clones were read by immunoSEQ multiplex PCR, and TCRdb kept only the in-frame ones, dropping some. The profile covers some 120,000 clones, with about 80% appearing a single time and just under 7.5% taken by the ten largest. Sequenced input: peripheral blood. Receptors were obtained from a man in his 70s with active or convalescent COVID-19.

The chain combines TRBV21-1 with TRBJ1-5; TRBD1 is taken as the D call from the table, unchecked against the DNA. TRBV21-1 is labeled a pseudogene. The CDR3 sequence is 13 residues long. The CDR3 DNA reads as TGTGCCAGCAGCAGGACAGGGATGCAGCCCCAGCATTTT. This sequence encodes CASSRTGMQPQHF.

This clone was seen only a few times. The J gene is TRBJ2-5, the V gene TRBV19; D possibly corresponds to TRBD2 (6 bases). The length of the CDR3 is 14 residues. Deletions cut 0 bases from V and 4 bases from J, with 9 bases between. Germline V gives CDR1 LNHDA, CDR2 SQIVND (reference sequence). The chain's CDR3 is CASSIDGEAETQYF. The CDR3 coding sequence is TGTGCCAGTAGTATAGATGGGGAGGCAGAGACCCAGTACTTC. Full variable domain (outside the CDR3, taken from reference TRBV19 and TRBJ2-5): DGGITQSPKYLFRKEGQNVTLSCEQNLNHDAMYWYRQDPGQGLRLIYYSQIVNDFQKGDIAEGYSVSREKKESFPLTVTSAQKNPTAFYLCASSIDGEAETQYFGPGTRLLVL.

The chain combines TRBV4-3 with TRBJ1-2; a possible D gene is TRBD1 (5 bases). Germline CDR1 and CDR2: LGHNA and YSLEER. The CDR3 is 16 amino acids. Between the trimmed V and J ends, which lost 1 base and 5 bases, there was a span of 17 bases. The DNA for the CDR3 is TGCGCCAGCAGCCAAGGAAGTGGGACTCTTAAATATGGCTACACCTTC. It translates to CASSQGSGTLKYGYTF.

The chain carries TRBV6-1 and TRBJ1-2; a possible D gene is TRBD1 (5 bases). Germline-derived CDR1 and CDR2 are MNHNS and SASEGT. Trimming removed 2 bases at V and 7 bases at J, with 20 bases between. The CDR3 runs 16 residues. The CDR3 DNA reads TGTGCCAGCAGTGAACTCGGGGGGTCGCGGGCGGGTGGCTACACCTTC. Translation gives CASSELGGSRAGGYTF.

The J gene is TRBJ1-2, the V gene TRBV2; D unresolved. There are 14 residues in the CDR3. With 3 bases removed from V and 0 bases from J, the gap between germline ends came to 8 bases. Germline-derived CDR1 and CDR2 are SNHLY and FYNNEI. In DNA form, the CDR3 reads TGTGCCAGCAGTGATCGGAGAGCTAACTATGGCTACACCTTC. It encodes CASSDRRANYGYTF. The variable domain in full, with the rest retrieved from reference TRBV2 and TRBJ1-2, is EPEVTQTPSHQVTQMGQEVILRCVPISNHLYFYWYRQILGQKVEFLVSFYNNEISEKSEIFDDQFSVERPDGSNFTLKIRSTKLEDSAMYFCASSDRRANYGYTFGSGTRLTVV.

The CDR3 is CASSQKWGGGYEQYF. The CDR3 DNA reads TGTGCCAGCAGCCAAAAATGGGGTGGGGGGTACGAGCAGTACTTC. The genes are TRBV3-1 (or the pseudogene TRBV3-2) and TRBJ2-7, with D possibly matching TRBD2 (6 bases). CDR3 length: 15 residues. V lost 2 bases, J lost 4 bases, and 15 bases lay in between. The V gene's germline CDR1 is LGHDT and CDR2 YNNKEL (reference sequence).

This clone was counted only a few times. The V gene is TRBV7-6, the J gene TRBJ2-2, with D possibly TRBD2 on 6 matching bases. CDR1 is SGHVS and CDR2 is FNYEAQ in the germline V gene. The CDR3 runs 17 residues. The V gene lost 3 bases and the J gene lost 0 bases, with 14 bases spanning the gap. The CDR3 sequence is CASSFLPGTSNTGELFF. CDR3 nucleotide sequence: TGTGCCAGCAGCTTTTTACCCGGGACTTCGAACACCGGGGAGCTGTTTTTT.

The V and J genes are TRBV3-1 (or the pseudogene TRBV3-2) and TRBJ2-6; D not resolved. Trimming left V 1 base short and J 2 bases short, with 6 bases between. The germline V gene has CDR1 LGHDT and CDR2 YNNKEL (reference sequence). The CDR3 is 15 amino acids. The CDR3 bases are TGTGCCAGCAGCCAAGGCCAGGCTGGGGCCAACGTCCTGACTTTC. It codes for CASSQGQAGANVLTF.

The chain has TRBV19 and TRBJ2-6; TRBD1 might be the D (6 bases). This CDR3 comprises 15 residues. In germline, CDR1 is LNHDA, CDR2 SQIVND (reference sequence). Trimming removed 6 bases from V and 4 bases from J, with 13 bases in between. The CDR3 reads CASRRQVFGANVLTF. CDR3 coding DNA: TGTGCCAGTAGGAGACAGGTATTCGGGGCCAACGTCCTGACTTTC.

The chain links TRBV28 to TRBJ1-6; the D gene is possibly TRBD1 (6 bases). Deletions cut 5 bases from V and 10 bases from J, with 9 bases between. CDR1 is MDHEN, CDR2 SYDVKM, per germline. CDR3 size: 12 residues. This CDR3 is CASSTGWSPLHF. The CDR3 DNA follows: TGTGCCAGCAGTACAGGGTGGTCACCCCTCCACTTT.

The rearrangement links TRBV7-2 to TRBJ2-2; 10 positions agree with TRBD2. Germline V lookup: CDR1 SGHTA, CDR2 FQGNSA. This CDR3 is 16 amino acids long. The V segment lost 1 base and the J segment 3 bases; nucleotides outside the gene matches: 2. The DNA for the CDR3 is TGTGCCAGCAGCTTAGTAGCGGGGGGCGACACCGGGGAGCTGTTTTTT. Protein product: CASSLVAGGDTGELFF.